The 16 T cell receptor beta chains reported below all come from one sample, sequenced in a study of T cell responses to AZD1222 COVID-19 vaccine. Assay: immunoSEQ multiplex PCR; the TCRdb copy retains only in-frame clones and omits some. Of over 150,000 clones detected, 85% to 90% appear once; the ten largest clones hold about 5%. The material sequenced was peripheral blood, taken on day 0 of MenACWY control vaccination. The receptors were sampled from an adult in good health.

This clone was seen more than once but under ten times. The chain joins TRBV29-1 to TRBJ1-1; D is possibly TRBD1 (5 bases). The CDR3 runs 16 residues. The germline CDR1 and CDR2 sequences are SQVTM and ANQGSEA. V lost 1 base and J lost 0, with 15 bases in between. Written as DNA, the CDR3 is TGCAGCGTTGAAGCCTCACAGGTGACCATGAACACTGAAGCTTTCTTT. It translates to CSVEASQVTMNTEAFF.

This clone is a singleton in its sample. The J gene is TRBJ2-2, the V gene TRBV10-3, with TRBD1 matching 10 bases. Germline assignment: CDR1 ENHRY and CDR2 SYGVKD. CDR3 length: 15 residues. Unmatched junction bases numbered 6, after V lost 6 bases and J lost 5 bases. The CDR3 bases are TGTGCCATCAGCGCCGGGACAGGGGCTACCGGGGAGCTGTTTTTT. This sequence encodes CAISAGTGATGELFF.

This chain connects TRBV6-1 to TRBJ1-2; D remains ambiguous. Trimming cost V 3 bases and J 4 bases, with 9 bases left between them. Germline V gives CDR1 MNHNS, CDR2 SASEGT. The CDR3 spans 13 residues. The CDR3 spells CASSEYGLYGYTF. The CDR3 nucleotides are TGTGCCAGCAGTGAGTACGGCCTCTATGGCTACACCTTC.

The CDR3 DNA is TGTGCCAGCAGCCCCCGGACAGGGATTTGGCAAGAGACCCAGTACTTC. Protein: CASSPRTGIWQETQYF. This chain links TRBV3-1 (or the pseudogene TRBV3-2) with TRBJ2-5, with TRBD1 identical over 8 bases. V shed 4 bases and J 2 bases; nucleotides not matched to a gene: 9. CDR1 LGHDT and CDR2 YNNKEL come from the germline V gene (reference sequence). The length of the CDR3 is 16 residues.

The chain combines TRBV24-1 with TRBJ2-2, with no clear D. Germline CDR1 and CDR2: KGHDR and SFDVKD. V was pared by 0 bases and J by 6 bases, with 4 bases between. The CDR3 is 13 amino acids. The CDR3 loop is CATSDLNPGELFF. The CDR3, as DNA: TGTGCCACCAGTGATTTGAATCCCGGGGAGCTGTTTTTT.

The genes are TRBV2 and TRBJ2-1; D unresolved. Germline values: CDR1 SNHLY, CDR2 FYNNEI. The CDR3 runs to 10 residues. V was cut by 7 bases and J by 7 bases, with 5 bases left in between. The CDR3 here is CASNRNEQFF. CDR3 sequence (DNA): TGTGCCAGCAATCGGAATGAGCAGTTCTTC.

The rearrangement uses TRBV12-1 and TRBJ1-6. TRBV12-1 is tagged as a pseudogene. The CDR3 length is 11 residues. CDR3 sequence: CASSFLRLLHF. CDR3 in DNA: TGTGCCAGCAGCTTTTTGAGGCTCCTCCACTTT.

The gene calls are TRBV28 and TRBJ1-6, with a tentative D call TRBD1 (5 bases). The CDR3 spans 13 residues. Germline V lookup: CDR1 MDHEN, CDR2 SYDVKM. V lost 6 bases, J lost 12 bases, and 15 bases lay in between. In DNA, the CDR3 is TGTGCCAGCAGCCGAGGGACCTCTGAACCCCTCCACTTT. Translated: CASSRGTSEPLHF.

J is TRBJ1-2 and V is TRBV7-2, with TRBD1 matching over 9 bases. Germline V gene sequence: CDR1 SGHTA, CDR2 FQGNSA. V lost 5 bases and J lost 6; bases outside the gene matches: 10. The CDR3 is made up of 15 amino acids. CDR3 in DNA: TGTGCCAGCAGCCCGGGGGGACAGGGCCGACATGGCTACACCTTC. Encoded protein: CASSPGGQGRHGYTF.

The chain uses TRBV10-2 and TRBJ1-1; TRBD1 might be the D (5 bases). Germline loops: CDR1 WSHSY, CDR2 SAAADI. This CDR3 has 13 residues. V was cut by 6 bases and J by 0 bases, with 8 bases left in between. This CDR3 reads CASRDTLNTEAFF. CDR3 DNA sequence: TGCGCCAGCAGGGACACCTTGAACACTGAAGCTTTCTTT.

The chain has TRBV11-2 and TRBJ2-7, with TRBD2 identical over 9 bases. V was clipped by 0 bases and J by 3 bases; unmatched bases: 9. CDR1 is SGHAT, CDR2 FQNNGV, per germline. This CDR3 has 17 amino acids. CDR3 DNA: TGTGCCAGCAGCTTAGATTCCCTTAGCGGGAGTCTCTACGAGCAGTACTTC. It specifies CASSLDSLSGSLYEQYF.

The genes are TRBV7-2 and TRBJ2-7; 9 positions agree with TRBD1. Germline values: CDR1 SGHTA, CDR2 FQGNSA. CDR3 length: 16 amino acids. The V gene end was trimmed by 4 bases and the J gene end by 0 bases; junction bases not matched to a gene: 7. This chain's CDR3 is CASSSLLTGGSYEQYF. The CDR3 DNA follows: TGTGCCAGCAGCTCACTCCTGACAGGGGGCTCCTACGAGCAGTACTTC.

V and J are TRBV6-5 and TRBJ1-5; 9 bases are a match to TRBD1. The CDR3 has 14 amino acids. The ends lost 5 bases at V and 10 bases at J; junction bases unmatched: 9. Germline V gene lookup returns CDR1 MNHEY and CDR2 SVGAGI. CDR3 loop: CASSPGTGSRPQHF. The CDR3 region has the DNA TGTGCCAGCAGTCCCGGGACAGGGAGTCGACCCCAGCATTTT.

This sequence joins TRBV18 and TRBJ2-3; TRBD1 aligns across 12 bases. Trimming cost V 11 bases and J 2 bases; bases outside gene matches: 8. This CDR3 spans 15 amino acids. Germline V gene lookup returns CDR1 KGHSH and CDR2 LQKENI. The CDR3 spells CAVVRDRGHTDTQYF. The CDR3 DNA is TGTGCCGTGGTCCGGGACAGGGGGCACACAGATACGCAGTATTTT.

The rearrangement joins TRBV30 to TRBJ1-1; D is ambiguous. The CDR3 is 12 amino acids. Between the trimmed V and J ends, which lost 7 bases and 2 bases, there was a span of 11 bases. Per the germline V gene, CDR1 is GTSNPN and CDR2 is SVGIG (reference sequence). The CDR3 here is CAYAQSNTEAFF. Here the CDR3 DNA reads TGTGCCTACGCACAGTCTAACACTGAAGCTTTCTTT.

The chain links TRBV11-3 to TRBJ1-6; D uncertain. Trimming left V 0 bases short and J 8 bases short, with 2 bases between. This CDR3 contains 12 residues. CDR1 is SGHNT and CDR2 is YENEEA in the germline V gene. The DNA of the CDR3 is TGTGCCAGCAGCTTAGACGATTCACCCCTCCACTTT. Its translation is CASSLDDSPLHF.